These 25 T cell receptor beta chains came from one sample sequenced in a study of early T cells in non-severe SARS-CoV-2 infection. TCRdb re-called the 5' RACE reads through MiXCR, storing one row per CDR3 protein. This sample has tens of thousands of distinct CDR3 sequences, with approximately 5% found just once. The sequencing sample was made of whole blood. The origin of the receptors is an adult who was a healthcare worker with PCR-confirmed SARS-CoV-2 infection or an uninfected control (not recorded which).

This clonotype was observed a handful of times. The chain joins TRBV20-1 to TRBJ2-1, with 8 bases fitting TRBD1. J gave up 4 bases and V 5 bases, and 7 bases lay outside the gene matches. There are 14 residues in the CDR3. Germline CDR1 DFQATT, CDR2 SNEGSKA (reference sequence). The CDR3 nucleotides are TGCAGTGCTTACACAGGGGGGATTTACAATGAGCAGTTCTTC. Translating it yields CSAYTGGIYNEQFF.

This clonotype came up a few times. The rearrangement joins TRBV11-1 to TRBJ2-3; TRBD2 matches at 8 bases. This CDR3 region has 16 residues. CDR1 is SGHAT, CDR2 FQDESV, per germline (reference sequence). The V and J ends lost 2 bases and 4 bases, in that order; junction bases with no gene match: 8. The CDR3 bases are TGTGCCAGCAGCTTATTGACAGCGGGGGACGCAGATACGCAGTATTTT. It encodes CASSLLTAGDADTQYF.

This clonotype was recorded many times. Written as DNA, the CDR3 is TGCGCCAGCAGCTTAGCAGGGTACACAGATACGCAGTATTTT. Encoded protein: CASSLAGYTDTQYF. The chain carries TRBV5-1 and TRBJ2-3, with D possibly being TRBD1 (5 bases). Trimming pared 2 bases from V and 2 bases from J, leaving 9 bases between. The CDR3 loop spans 14 amino acids. In germline, CDR1 is SGHRS, CDR2 YFSETQ.

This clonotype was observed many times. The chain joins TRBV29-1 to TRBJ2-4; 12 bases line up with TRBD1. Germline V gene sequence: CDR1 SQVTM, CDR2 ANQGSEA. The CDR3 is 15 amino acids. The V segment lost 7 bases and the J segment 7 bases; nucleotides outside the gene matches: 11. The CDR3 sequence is CSGGQGAKPWNIQYF. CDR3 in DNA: TGCAGCGGGGGACAGGGGGCGAAACCGTGGAACATTCAGTACTTC.

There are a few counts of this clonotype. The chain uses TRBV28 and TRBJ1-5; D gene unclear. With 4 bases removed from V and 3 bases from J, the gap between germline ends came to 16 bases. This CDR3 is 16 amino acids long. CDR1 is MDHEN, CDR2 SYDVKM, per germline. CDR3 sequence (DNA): TGTGCCAGCAGTTCCAGTGGGGAGGGCCTCAATCAGCCCCAGCATTTT. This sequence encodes CASSSSGEGLNQPQHF.

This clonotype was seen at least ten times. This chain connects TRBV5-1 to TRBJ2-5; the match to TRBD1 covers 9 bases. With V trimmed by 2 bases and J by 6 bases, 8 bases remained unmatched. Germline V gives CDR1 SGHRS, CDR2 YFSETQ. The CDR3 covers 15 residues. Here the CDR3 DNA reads TGCGCCAGCAGCTTACAGGGGGCGCAGGAACAGACCCAGTACTTC. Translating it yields CASSLQGAQEQTQYF.

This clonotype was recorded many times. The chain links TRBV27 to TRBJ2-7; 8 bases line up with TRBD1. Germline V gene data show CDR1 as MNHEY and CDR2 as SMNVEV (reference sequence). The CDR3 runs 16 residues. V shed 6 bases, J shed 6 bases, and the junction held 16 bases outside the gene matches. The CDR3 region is CASSPFSGTGFSEQYF. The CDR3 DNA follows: TGTGCCAGCAGCCCATTTTCCGGGACAGGTTTTTCCGAGCAGTACTTC.

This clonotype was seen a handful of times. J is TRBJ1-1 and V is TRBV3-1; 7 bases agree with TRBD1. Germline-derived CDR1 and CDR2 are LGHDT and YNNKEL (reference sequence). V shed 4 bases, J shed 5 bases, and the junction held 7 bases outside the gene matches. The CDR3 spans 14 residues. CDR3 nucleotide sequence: TGTGCCAGCAGCCTCCAGGGGGGAAGGACTGAAGCTTTCTTT. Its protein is CASSLQGGRTEAFF. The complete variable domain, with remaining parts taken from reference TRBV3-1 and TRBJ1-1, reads DTAVSQTPKYLVTQMGNDKSIKCEQNLGHDTMYWYKQDSKKFLKIMFSYNNKELIINETVPNRFSPKSPDKAHLNLHINSLELGDSAVYFCASSLQGGRTEAFFGQGTRLTVV.

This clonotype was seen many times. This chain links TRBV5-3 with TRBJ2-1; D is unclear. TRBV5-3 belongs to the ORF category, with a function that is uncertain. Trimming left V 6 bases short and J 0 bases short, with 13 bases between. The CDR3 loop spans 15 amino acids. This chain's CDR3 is CARKGTEDSYNEQFF. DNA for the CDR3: TGTGCCAGAAAGGGAACTGAGGACTCCTACAATGAGCAGTTCTTC.

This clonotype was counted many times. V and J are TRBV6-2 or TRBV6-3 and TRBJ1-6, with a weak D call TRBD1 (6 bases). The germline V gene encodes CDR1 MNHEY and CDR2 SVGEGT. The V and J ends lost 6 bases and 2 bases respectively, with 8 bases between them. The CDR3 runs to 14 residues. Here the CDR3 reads CASSRTAYNSPLHF. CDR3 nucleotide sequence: TGTGCCAGCAGCCGGACAGCCTATAATTCACCCCTCCACTTT.

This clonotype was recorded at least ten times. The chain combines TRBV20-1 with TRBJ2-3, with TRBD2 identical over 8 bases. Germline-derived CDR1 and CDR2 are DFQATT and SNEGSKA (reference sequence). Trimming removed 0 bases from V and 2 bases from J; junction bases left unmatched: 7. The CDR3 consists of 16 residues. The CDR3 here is CSARDPAGEFTDTQYF. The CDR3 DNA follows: TGCAGTGCTAGAGATCCAGCGGGGGAATTCACAGATACGCAGTATTTT.

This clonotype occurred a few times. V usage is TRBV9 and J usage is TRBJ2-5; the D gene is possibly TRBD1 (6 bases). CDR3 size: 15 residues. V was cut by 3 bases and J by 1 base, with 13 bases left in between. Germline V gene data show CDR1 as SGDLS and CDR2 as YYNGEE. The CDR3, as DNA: TGTGCCAGCAGCGCGCAGGGGAAGGGCCAAGAGACCCAGTACTTC. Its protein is CASSAQGKGQETQYF.

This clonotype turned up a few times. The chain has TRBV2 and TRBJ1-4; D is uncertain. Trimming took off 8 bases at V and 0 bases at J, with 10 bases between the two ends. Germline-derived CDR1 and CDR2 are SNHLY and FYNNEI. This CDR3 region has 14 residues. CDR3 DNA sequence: TGTGCCAGCTACCCACATCCAACTAATGAAAAACTGTTTTTT. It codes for CASYPHPTNEKLFF.

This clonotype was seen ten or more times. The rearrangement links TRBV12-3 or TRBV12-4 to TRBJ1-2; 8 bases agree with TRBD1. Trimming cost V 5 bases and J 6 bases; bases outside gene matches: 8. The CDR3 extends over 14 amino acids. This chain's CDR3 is CASSTTTGVNGYTF. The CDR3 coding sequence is TGTGCCAGCAGTACAACGACAGGGGTGAATGGCTACACCTTC.

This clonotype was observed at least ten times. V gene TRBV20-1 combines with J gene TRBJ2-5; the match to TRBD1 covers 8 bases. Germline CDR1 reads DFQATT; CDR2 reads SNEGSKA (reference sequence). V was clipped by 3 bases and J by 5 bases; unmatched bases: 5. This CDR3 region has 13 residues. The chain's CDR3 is CSASSGGRETQYF. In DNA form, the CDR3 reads TGCAGTGCTAGCTCAGGGGGCAGGGAGACCCAGTACTTC.

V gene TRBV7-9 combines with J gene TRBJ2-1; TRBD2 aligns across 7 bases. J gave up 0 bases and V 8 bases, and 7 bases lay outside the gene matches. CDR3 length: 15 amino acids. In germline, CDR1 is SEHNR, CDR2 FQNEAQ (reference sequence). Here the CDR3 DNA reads TGTGCCAGCTGGGATAGCGGGTTCTCCTACAATGAGCAGTTCTTC. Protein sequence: CASWDSGFSYNEQFF.

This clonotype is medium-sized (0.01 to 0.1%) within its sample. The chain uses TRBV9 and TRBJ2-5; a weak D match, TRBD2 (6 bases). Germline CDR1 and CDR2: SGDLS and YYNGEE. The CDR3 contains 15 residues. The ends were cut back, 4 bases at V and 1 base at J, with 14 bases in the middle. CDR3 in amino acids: CASSFRDFSQETQYF. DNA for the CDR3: TGTGCCAGCAGCTTTCGGGACTTCTCCCAAGAGACCCAGTACTTC.

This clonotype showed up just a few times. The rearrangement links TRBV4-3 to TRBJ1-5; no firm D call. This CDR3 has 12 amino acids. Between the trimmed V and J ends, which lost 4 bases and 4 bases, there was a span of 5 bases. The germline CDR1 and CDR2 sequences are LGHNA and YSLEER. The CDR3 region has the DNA TGCGCCAGCAGCCCCCATAATCAGCCCCAGCATTTT. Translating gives CASSPHNQPQHF.

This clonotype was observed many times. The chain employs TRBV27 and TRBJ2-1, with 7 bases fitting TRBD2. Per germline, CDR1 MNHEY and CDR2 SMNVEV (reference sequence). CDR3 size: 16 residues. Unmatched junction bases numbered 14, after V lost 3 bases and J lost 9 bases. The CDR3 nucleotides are TGTGCCAGCAGTTTGGGTTGGGCGGGGGTTCGAAGTGAGCAGTTCTTC. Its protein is CASSLGWAGVRSEQFF.

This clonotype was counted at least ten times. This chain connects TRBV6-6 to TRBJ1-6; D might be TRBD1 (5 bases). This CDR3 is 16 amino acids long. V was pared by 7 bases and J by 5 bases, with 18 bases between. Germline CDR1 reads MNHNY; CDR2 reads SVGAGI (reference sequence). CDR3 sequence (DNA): TGTGCCAGCAATACTCGGACCCAGGGAGATAATTCACCCCTCCACTTT. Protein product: CASNTRTQGDNSPLHF.

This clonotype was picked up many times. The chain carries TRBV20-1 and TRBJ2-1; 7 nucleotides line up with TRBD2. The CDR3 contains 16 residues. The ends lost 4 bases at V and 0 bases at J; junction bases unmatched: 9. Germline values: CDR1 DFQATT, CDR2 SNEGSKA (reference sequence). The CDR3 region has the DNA TGCAGTGCTACGGCCCCGATAGCGGGCTCCTACAATGAGCAGTTCTTC. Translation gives CSATAPIAGSYNEQFF.

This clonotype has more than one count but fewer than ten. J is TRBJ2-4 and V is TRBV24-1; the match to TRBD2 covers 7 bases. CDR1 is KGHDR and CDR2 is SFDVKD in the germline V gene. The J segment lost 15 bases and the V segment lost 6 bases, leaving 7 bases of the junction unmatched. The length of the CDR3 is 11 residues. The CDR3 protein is CATSPCREGYF. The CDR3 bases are TGTGCCACCAGTCCTTGCAGGGAGGGGTACTTC.

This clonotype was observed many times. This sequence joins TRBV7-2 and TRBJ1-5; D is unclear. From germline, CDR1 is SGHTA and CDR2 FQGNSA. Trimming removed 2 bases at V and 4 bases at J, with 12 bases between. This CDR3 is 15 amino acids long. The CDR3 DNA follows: TGTGCCAGCAGCTTATATACGGGGTTAAATCAGCCCCAGCATTTT. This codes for CASSLYTGLNQPQHF.

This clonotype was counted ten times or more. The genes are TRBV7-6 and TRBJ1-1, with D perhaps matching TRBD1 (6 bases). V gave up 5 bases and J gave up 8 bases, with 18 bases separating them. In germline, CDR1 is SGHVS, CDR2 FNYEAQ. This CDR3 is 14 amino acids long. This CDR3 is CASSLMRGAGEAFF. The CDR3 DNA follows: TGTGCCAGCAGCCTCATGCGGGGGGCAGGCGAAGCTTTCTTT.

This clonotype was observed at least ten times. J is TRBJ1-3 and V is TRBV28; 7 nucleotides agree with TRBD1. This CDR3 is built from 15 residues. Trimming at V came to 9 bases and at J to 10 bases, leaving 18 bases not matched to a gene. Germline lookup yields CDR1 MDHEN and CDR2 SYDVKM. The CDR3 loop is CASTEFGTAPNTIYF. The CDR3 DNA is TGTGCCAGTACCGAATTCGGGACAGCCCCAAATACCATATATTTT.